Each of the 32 T cell receptor beta chains below was sequenced from the same sample in a study of cytomegalovirus exposure and HLA in healthy donors. The PCR contained 60 Vbeta and 13 Jbeta primers. Profiling relied on immunoSEQ multiplex PCR, and the TCRdb table lists in-frame clones only, not all of them. The sample has 110,000 to 150,000 clones, roughly three quarters seen once. The material sequenced was PBMCs. These receptors were taken from a woman aged 45-65 years in good health and CMV-seronegative.

The rearrangement links TRBV4-3 to TRBJ2-1; TRBD2 agrees at 8 bases. Trimming cost V 0 bases and J 15 bases; bases outside gene matches: 10. The germline V gene has CDR1 LGHNA and CDR2 YSLEER. This CDR3 spans 14 amino acids. The CDR3 DNA reads TGCGCCAGCAGCCAAGATACCCGGCGGGGGGTTCGGTTCTTC. This sequence encodes CASSQDTRRGVRFF.

CDR3 sequence: CAWRGGSKGETQYF. CDR3 nucleotide sequence: TGTGCCTGGAGAGGAGGGTCTAAGGGAGAGACCCAGTACTTC. The chain is built from TRBV30 and TRBJ2-5, with D perhaps TRBD2 (6 bases). The CDR3 spans 14 residues. Germline V lookup: CDR1 GTSNPN, CDR2 SVGIG (reference sequence). V lost 3 bases and J 4 bases, leaving 15 bases between the germline ends.

The rearrangement uses TRBV4-2 and TRBJ2-7; TRBD2 aligns across 7 bases. CDR1 and CDR2 (germline): LGHNA, YNFKEQ. The CDR3 length is 14 residues. V shed 1 base, J shed 6 bases, and the junction held 6 bases outside the gene matches. CDR3 sequence (DNA): TGTGCCAGCAGCCAAGGGGAGGGCAGGGTCGAGCAGTACTTC. The encoded protein is CASSQGEGRVEQYF.

This clone came up once. The genes are TRBV7-9 and TRBJ1-4; TRBD1 matches at 7 bases. With 5 bases clipped from V and 7 bases from J, the junction kept 7 bases outside the gene matches. Germline CDR1 SEHNR, CDR2 FQNEAQ (reference sequence). The CDR3 loop spans 14 amino acids. The CDR3 sequence: CASSRQGLAEKLFF. The CDR3 nucleotides are TGTGCCAGCAGCCGACAGGGTTTGGCTGAAAAACTGTTTTTT.

The chain is built from TRBV4-3 and TRBJ1-2; weak D call: TRBD1 (6 bases). CDR3 size: 20 residues. Germline V lookup: CDR1 LGHNA, CDR2 YSLEER. V was trimmed by 0 bases and J by 6 bases, leaving 29 bases between them. As DNA, the CDR3 is TGCGCCAGCAGCCAAGAAGGGGGTTGGGGCGACACGGAACTTTTGGATGGCTACACCTTC. It translates to CASSQEGGWGDTELLDGYTF.

The gene calls are TRBV6-1 and TRBJ1-5; 7 positions agree with TRBD1. This CDR3 region has 14 residues. V dropped 7 bases and J dropped 7; count of bases not matched to a gene: 10. The germline V gene encodes CDR1 MNHNS and CDR2 SASEGT. The CDR3 region is CASTESTGAQPQHF. The CDR3 nucleotides read TGTGCCAGCACCGAAAGTACAGGGGCACAGCCCCAGCATTTT.

The rearrangement uses TRBV7-2 and TRBJ2-3, with D possibly TRBD2 on 7 matching bases. The CDR3 is 14 amino acids. Trimming shortened V by 5 bases and J by 4 bases, and 13 bases separated the two germline ends. The germline CDR1 and CDR2 sequences are SGHTA and FQGNSA. The CDR3 loop is CASSRGGLADTQYF. For the CDR3, the DNA is TGTGCCAGCAGCAGGGGGGGGCTGGCAGATACGCAGTATTTT.

The J gene is TRBJ2-7, the V gene TRBV18; 14 bases are a match to TRBD2. Germline CDR1 KGHSH, CDR2 LQKENI. Trimming removed 0 bases from V and 6 bases from J; junction bases left unmatched: 7. This CDR3 is 17 amino acids long. The CDR3 spells CASSPPTSGGAGAEQYF. The CDR3 nucleotides read TGTGCCAGCTCACCACCGACTAGCGGGGGGGCCGGGGCCGAGCAGTACTTC.

This sequence joins TRBV4-2 and TRBJ2-7; 7 bases line up with TRBD2. Germline CDR1 and CDR2: LGHNA and YNFKEQ. Trimming removed 0 bases from V and 7 bases from J; junction bases left unmatched: 9. The CDR3 has 15 residues. The CDR3 reads CASSQDLGGSGEQYF. The CDR3 DNA follows: TGTGCCAGCAGCCAAGATTTGGGGGGGTCGGGGGAGCAGTACTTC.

This clone appeared once. The chain uses TRBV5-1 and TRBJ2-5, with 7 positions matching TRBD1. The end of the DNA fits TRBJ2-7 better, so the J call may be wrong. This CDR3 contains 14 residues. Germline V gene data show CDR1 as SGHRS and CDR2 as YFSETQ. The CDR3 spells CASSFGTEASEQYF. The CDR3 nucleotides are TGCGCCAGCAGCTTCGGGACAGAGGCCAGCGAGCAGTACTTC.

CDR3 coding DNA: TGTGCCAGCAGCTTGAGTGGAGTCACTCTAACCAGAGGCTACACCTTC. Amino acids: CASSLSGVTLTRGYTF. This chain connects TRBV7-2 to TRBJ1-2; D unclear. The CDR3 covers 16 residues. The germline V gene has CDR1 SGHTA and CDR2 FQGNSA. Between the trimmed V and J ends, which lost 3 bases and 8 bases, there was a span of 22 bases.

This sequence joins TRBV5-1 and TRBJ2-4, with 7 nucleotides matching TRBD2. CDR1 is SGHRS, CDR2 YFSETQ, per germline. The CDR3 loop spans 14 amino acids. The ends lost 5 bases at V and 6 bases at J; junction bases unmatched: 8. This CDR3 is CASRTSGEGNIQYF. CDR3 nucleotide sequence: TGCGCCAGCAGAACAAGCGGGGAGGGAAACATTCAGTACTTC.

The V gene is TRBV4-1, the J gene TRBJ1-2, with 8 bases that match TRBD1. V lost 0 bases and J lost 6; bases outside the gene matches: 9. Germline lookup yields CDR1 MGHRA and CDR2 YSYEKL. The CDR3 is 16 residues long. The CDR3 is CASSQEGAGGADGYTF. CDR3 coding DNA: TGCGCCAGCAGCCAAGAAGGGGCAGGGGGCGCAGATGGCTACACCTTC.

The rearrangement uses TRBV12-5 and TRBJ2-6, with 9 bases identical to TRBD1. V gave up 2 bases and J gave up 4 bases; unmatched junction bases: 3. CDR1 and CDR2 (germline): LGHNT, FRNRAP. The CDR3 has 16 amino acids. CDR3 coding DNA: TGTGCTAGTGGTTTGAGGACAGGGGTAGGGGCCAACGTCCTGACTTTC. This codes for CASGLRTGVGANVLTF. The full variable domain, in which reference TRBV12-5 and TRBJ2-6 provide the parts outside the CDR3, is DARVTQTPRHKVTEMGQEVTMRCQPILGHNTVFWYRQTMMQGLELLAYFRNRAPLDDSGMPKDRFSAEMPDATLATLKIQPSEPRDSAVYFCASGLRTGVGANVLTFGAGSRLTVL.

V usage is TRBV9 and J usage is TRBJ2-1; TRBD2 aligns across 10 bases. CDR3 length equals 16 residues. The V gene's germline CDR1 is SGDLS and CDR2 YYNGEE. With V trimmed by 0 bases and J by 4 bases, 4 bases remained unmatched. The CDR3 protein is CASSVVGTSDYNEQFF. In nucleotides, the CDR3 is TGTGCCAGCAGCGTAGTCGGGACTAGCGATTACAATGAGCAGTTCTTC.

The chain carries TRBV19 and TRBJ1-6; no firm D call. The CDR3 runs 15 residues. Germline CDR1 is LNHDA and CDR2 is SQIVND (reference sequence). V shed 7 bases and J shed 8 bases, with 18 bases lying between them. CDR3 in DNA: TGTGCCAGTATCCCCGGAGGACCTGGGTATTCACCCCTCCACTTT. The encoded protein is CASIPGGPGYSPLHF. Together with reference TRBV19 and TRBJ1-6, the CDR3 gives the full variable domain: DGGITQSPKYLFRKEGQNVTLSCEQNLNHDAMYWYRQDPGQGLRLIYYSQIVNDFQKGDIAEGYSVSREKKESFPLTVTSAQKNPTAFYLCASIPGGPGYSPLHFGNGTRLTVT.

The chain is built from TRBV6-7 and TRBJ2-7; TRBD1 agrees at 11 bases. TRBV6-7 is recorded as an ORF, its role being uncertain. V shed 4 bases and J 5 bases; nucleotides not matched to a gene: 10. This CDR3 comprises 16 residues. The CDR3 sequence: CASSSWDRGKPNEQYF. For the CDR3, the DNA is TGTGCCAGCAGTTCCTGGGACAGGGGGAAGCCCAACGAGCAGTACTTC.

This chain uses TRBV30 with TRBJ1-1; D may be TRBD1 (5 bases). The V gene lost 7 bases and the J gene lost 5 bases, with 11 bases spanning the gap. The CDR3 contains 11 residues. From germline, CDR1 is GTSNPN and CDR2 SVGIG (reference sequence). The CDR3 spells CASSQGTEAFF. Here the CDR3 DNA reads TGTGCCTCAAGCCAGGGAACTGAAGCTTTCTTT.

With regard to this clone: The sample carries other DNA sequences with the same CDR3. This chain links TRBV11-3 with TRBJ2-3; D is unresolved. The CDR3 is made up of 14 amino acids. Germline CDR1 SGHNT, CDR2 YENEEA. With 1 base removed from V and 0 bases from J, the gap between germline ends came to 5 bases. CDR3 nucleotide sequence: TGTGCCAGCAGCTTAGGTCCGAGCACAGATACGCAGTATTTT. Translated: CASSLGPSTDTQYF.

The table lists this clone with a count of one. The rearrangement joins TRBV19 to TRBJ2-4; D may be TRBD2 (6 bases). The germline V and J ends were trimmed by 5 bases and 3 bases, with 14 bases remaining between them. The V gene's germline CDR1 is LNHDA and CDR2 SQIVND (reference sequence). This CDR3 is 15 amino acids long. The CDR3 nucleotides read TGTGCCAGTAGTTTTAGGAGGGCGGACAAAAACATTCAGTACTTC. It codes for CASSFRRADKNIQYF.

CDR3 in amino acids: CAIGTGPQHF. CDR3 bases: TGTGCCATTGGGACTGGTCCCCAGCATTTT. J is TRBJ1-5 and V is TRBV10-3, with D perhaps TRBD1 (5 bases). The ends were cut back, 9 bases at V and 10 bases at J, with 10 bases in the middle. This CDR3 is built from 10 residues. CDR1 is ENHRY and CDR2 is SYGVKD in the germline V gene.

V is TRBV4-1 and J is TRBJ1-6, with a weak D call TRBD1 (5 bases). The germline V gene encodes CDR1 MGHRA and CDR2 YSYEKL. CDR3 size: 19 residues. The germline V and J ends were trimmed by 1 base and 6 bases, with 22 bases remaining between them. The CDR3 nucleotides are TGCGCCAGCAGCCAAGCCCTTTTGTGGGGCCGTTACCTTAATTCACCCCTCCACTTT. Protein: CASSQALLWGRYLNSPLHF.

The genes are TRBV19 and TRBJ2-3; the match to TRBD1 covers 7 bases. Trimming removed 4 bases from V and 4 bases from J; junction bases left unmatched: 5. Germline V gives CDR1 LNHDA, CDR2 SQIVND (reference sequence). The CDR3 spans 14 residues. The CDR3 DNA reads TGTGCCAGTAGTACCCGACAGGGACCAGATACGCAGTATTTT. Its protein is CASSTRQGPDTQYF.

V usage is TRBV4-2 and J usage is TRBJ1-5; TRBD1 is a possible D gene (6 bases). Germline values: CDR1 LGHNA, CDR2 YNFKEQ. Trimming stripped 0 bases from V and 6 bases from J, with 12 bases between. CDR3 size: 15 residues. In DNA, the CDR3 is TGTGCCAGCAGCCAAGAACAGGGTGGAGGTCAGCCCCAGCATTTT. Its translation: CASSQEQGGGQPQHF.

CDR3: CASSSGRGQYGYTF. DNA for the CDR3: TGTGCCAGTAGCAGTGGCAGGGGCCAGTATGGCTACACCTTC. The rearrangement links TRBV19 to TRBJ1-2; TRBD1 might be the D (6 bases). The CDR3 is 14 amino acids. With 6 bases removed from V and 5 bases from J, the gap between germline ends came to 16 bases. Looked up from germline, CDR1 is LNHDA and CDR2 is SQIVND (reference sequence).

The rearrangement uses TRBV27 and TRBJ2-6; D unclear. This CDR3 has 15 amino acids. V was trimmed by 3 bases and J by 0 bases, leaving 6 bases between them. Germline V CDR1 and CDR2: MNHEY, SMNVEV (reference sequence). In DNA form, the CDR3 reads TGTGCCAGCAGTTTCCACAGCTCTGGGGCCAACGTCCTGACTTTC. This translates into CASSFHSSGANVLTF. The variable domain in full, with the rest retrieved from reference TRBV27 and TRBJ2-6, is EAQVTQNPRYLITVTGKKLTVTCSQNMNHEYMSWYRQDPGLGLRQIYYSMNVEVTDKGDVPEGYKVSRKEKRNFPLILESPSPNQTSLYFCASSFHSSGANVLTFGAGSRLTVL.

The rearrangement links TRBV15 to TRBJ2-6, with D perhaps TRBD1 (5 bases). CDR3 length: 15 residues. Trimming cost V 5 bases and J 2 bases, with 10 bases left between them. CDR1 is LNHNV and CDR2 is YYDKDF in the germline V gene (reference sequence). The CDR3 nucleotides are TGTGCCACCAGCTCAGGGCGCACTGGGGCCAACGTCCTGACTTTC. This sequence encodes CATSSGRTGANVLTF.

This clone was found a few times. The chain is built from TRBV30 and TRBJ2-1; TRBD2 is a possible D gene (7 bases). This CDR3 contains 15 residues. V was shortened by 4 bases and J by 8 bases, with 21 bases between the two germline ends. Germline V lookup: CDR1 GTSNPN, CDR2 SVGIG (reference sequence). The CDR3 DNA reads TGTGCCTGGACTGGCCCCGCGGGGGCGCTCCATGAGCAGTTCTTC. Translating gives CAWTGPAGALHEQFF. Based on the CDR3 plus reference TRBV30 and TRBJ2-1, the full variable domain is SQTIHQWPATLVQPVGSPLSLECTVEGTSNPNLYWYRQAAGRGLQLLFYSVGIGQISSEVPQNLSASRPQDRQFILSSKKLLLSDSGFYLCAWTGPAGALHEQFFGPGTRLTVL.

The V and J genes are TRBV10-3 and TRBJ1-1, with 10 bases fitting TRBD1. V trimming: 0 bases; J trimming: 9 bases; junction bases outside the gene matches: 7. In germline, CDR1 is ENHRY, CDR2 SYGVKD. This CDR3 contains 15 residues. The CDR3, as DNA: TGTGCCATCAGTGAGTCGAGACAGGGGGCGAGTAAAGCTTTCTTT. Its protein product is CAISESRQGASKAFF.

This sequence joins TRBV2 and TRBJ1-4; 7 positions match TRBD1. There are 13 residues in the CDR3. J gave up 7 bases and V 6 bases, and 5 bases lay outside the gene matches. The germline V gene has CDR1 SNHLY and CDR2 FYNNEI. In nucleotides, the CDR3 is TGTGCCAGCAGGAACAGGGGTAGTGAAAAACTGTTTTTT. Residues: CASRNRGSEKLFF.

On this clone: Other DNA sequences within the sample encode an identical CDR3. The V gene is TRBV4-3, the J gene TRBJ1-5; 7 bases fit TRBD1. Germline V lookup: CDR1 LGHNA, CDR2 YSLEER. The CDR3 is 17 amino acids. V trimming: 5 bases; J trimming: 0 bases; junction bases outside the gene matches: 10. The DNA of the CDR3 is TGCGCCAGCAGCACAGGACAGGACCGGAATAGCAATCAGCCCCAGCATTTT. Translating gives CASSTGQDRNSNQPQHF.

The rearrangement joins TRBV11-2 to TRBJ2-1, with 8 bases lining up with TRBD2. This CDR3 comprises 17 residues. Germline V CDR1 and CDR2: SGHAT, FQNNGV. Trimming took 4 bases from V and 1 from J; bases not matched to a gene: 9. The CDR3 coding sequence is TGTGCCAGCAGCTCTCCCTATGGCGGGAGGTCCTACAATGAGCAGTTCTTC. Its translation is CASSSPYGGRSYNEQFF.